A selection of T cell receptor beta chains follows, all from one sample in a study of OX40 agonist ivuxolimab in advanced cancers. Some clones are missing from TCRdb's copy, which holds only in-frame ones; the method was immunoSEQ multiplex PCR. In the table there are about 89,000 clones, roughly 88% of which are singletons. Source: CD4+ or CD8+ T cells sorted from blood, taken in a trial of the OX40 agonist ivuxolimab. These receptors all come from an adult with an advanced solid tumor such as melanoma, head and neck, liver or kidney cancer. Each CDR3 is given with its conserved first and last residue. The D gene is left open where the match is weak. Where a row states a size, it is once, few, many or the class of an expanded clone; other rows omit it.

V,size,J,D,CDR3,DNA
TRBV7-2,.,TRBJ2-1,.,CASRRRDMYNEQFF,TGTGCCAGCAGGCGCCGGGACATGTACAATGAGCAGTTCTTC
TRBV27,.,TRBJ2-1,.,CASSLRTADSYNEQFF,TGTGCCAGCAGTTTACGGACAGCCGACTCCTACAATGAGCAGTTCTTC
TRBV27,.,TRBJ1-6,.,CASSPRTKNSPLHF,TGTGCCAGCTCCCCCCGGACAAAAAATTCACCCCTCCACTTT
TRBV5-4,few,TRBJ1-3,.,CASSLGGQNRVMGNTIYF,TGTGCCAGCAGCTTGGGGGGGCAGAACAGGGTTATGGGAAACACCATATATTTT
TRBV5-1,.,TRBJ2-3,.,CASSLMGTGADTQYF,TGCGCCAGCAGCTTGATGGGCACGGGGGCAGATACGCAGTATTTT
TRBV10-3,many,TRBJ1-5,.,CAISVSGQPQHF,TGTGCCATCAGTGTAAGTGGTCAGCCCCAGCATTTT
TRBV7-6,.,TRBJ1-6,.,CASSLTRGDYNSPLHF,TGTGCCAGCAGCCTAACCAGGGGAGACTATAATTCACCCCTCCACTTT
TRBV6-5,once,TRBJ2-7,.,CATIRRGAHEQYF,TGTGCCACCATTCGGCGAGGGGCCCACGAGCAGTACTTC
TRBV6-1,.,TRBJ2-7,TRBD1,CASSDPGTGYEQYF,TGTGCCAGCAGCGACCCCGGGACAGGCTACGAGCAGTACTTC
TRBV6-6,.,TRBJ1-4,.,CASKDSSVEKLFF,TGTGCCAGCAAGGACAGCTCGGTTGAAAAACTGTTTTTT
TRBV11-2,.,TRBJ2-1,TRBD1,CASSLVGRGPSSYNEQFF,TGTGCCAGCAGCTTAGTAGGCAGGGGGCCGAGCTCCTACAATGAGCAGTTCTTC
TRBV6-5,once,TRBJ1-5,.,CASSPWSNQPQHF,TGTGCCAGCAGTCCATGGAGCAATCAGCCCCAGCATTTT
TRBV25-1,.,TRBJ2-7,.,CASSAKDKGYEQYF,TGTGCCAGCAGTGCCAAGGACAAAGGCTACGAGCAGTACTTC
TRBV18,.,TRBJ1-4,.,CASSPPGGEKLFF,TGTGCCAGCTCACCTCCTGGAGGCGAAAAACTGTTTTTT
TRBV29-1,.,TRBJ2-2,TRBD1,CSVAISRQGAIGTGELFF,TGCAGCGTCGCTATTTCTCGACAGGGGGCAATTGGCACCGGGGAGCTGTTTTTT